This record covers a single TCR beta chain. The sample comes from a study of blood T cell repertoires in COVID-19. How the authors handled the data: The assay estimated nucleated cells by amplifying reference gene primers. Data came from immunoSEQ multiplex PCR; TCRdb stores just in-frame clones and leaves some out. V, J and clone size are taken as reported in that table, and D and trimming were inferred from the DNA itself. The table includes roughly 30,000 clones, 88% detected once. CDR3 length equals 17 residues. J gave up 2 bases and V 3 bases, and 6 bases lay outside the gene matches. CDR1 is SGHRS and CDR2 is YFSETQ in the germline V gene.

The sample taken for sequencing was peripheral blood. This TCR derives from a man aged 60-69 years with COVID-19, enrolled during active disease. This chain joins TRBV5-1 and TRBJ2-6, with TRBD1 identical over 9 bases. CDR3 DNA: TGCGCCAGCAGCTACCAAACAGGGGGCGCTGGGGCCAACGTCCTGACTTTC. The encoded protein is CASSYQTGGAGANVLTF.